A selection of T cell receptor beta chains follows, all from one sample in a study of T-cell memory formation after mild COVID-19. TCRdb used MiXCR to reprocess the 5' RACE reads, holding one entry per CDR3 protein. The repertoire includes around 200,000 distinct CDR3 sequences, around 30% of them detected once, and over 9.5% sits in the top ten. The specimen sequenced was PBMCs or a T cell subset sorted from them (not recorded which). These receptors were obtained from an adult woman who had mild COVID-19 (a few samples of this study predate the infection). Cell type and time point are not known. CDR3s include the opening cysteine and the closing phenylalanine or tryptophan. The order of the fields is clone size, J gene, V gene, D gene, CDR3 DNA, CDR3 protein. The D gene is left open where the match is weak. Rows may omit the clone size; those that give it use once, few, many or a size class.

>few|TRBJ2-7|TRBV15|TRBD1
TGTGCCACCACCTTAGGACAGGGGTCGTGGGACGAGCAGTACTTC
CATTLGQGSWDEQYF
>-|TRBJ1-2|TRBV5-1|-
TGCGCCAGCAGCCAAACCGGGGAGTATGGCTACACCTTC
CASSQTGEYGYTF
>-|TRBJ2-2|TRBV9|-
TGTGCCAGCAGCGTAGGGAACCCGGCGGGGGCGGGCATCGGGGAGCTGTTTTTT
CASSVGNPAGAGIGELFF
>few|TRBJ2-2|TRBV6-5|TRBD2
TGTGCCAGCAGCTCCCCCTCAAGCGGGGACACCGGGGAGCTGTTTTTT
CASSSPSSGDTGELFF
>-|TRBJ2-7|TRBV4-2|TRBD2
TGTGCCAGCAGCTCCCCGGTTAGCGGGGGGCCGAGCTCCTACGAGCAGTACTTC
CASSSPVSGGPSSYEQYF
>once|TRBJ2-7|TRBV5-1|TRBD1
TGCGCCAGCAGCTTGACAGGGGGCGCAAGGTACGAGCAGTACTTC
CASSLTGGARYEQYF
>-|TRBJ2-3|TRBV10-3|TRBD2
TGTGCCATCAGTCGACTAGCGGGGGAAGATACGCAGTATTTT
CAISRLAGEDTQYF
>few|TRBJ2-1|TRBV20-1|-
TGCAGTGCTCTCTCCGGGGGCTCCTCCTACAATGAGCAGTTCTTC
CSALSGGSSYNEQFF
>few|TRBJ2-5|TRBV20-1|-
TGCAGTGCTGACATTGCGTACCAAGAGACCCAGTACTTC
CSADIAYQETQYF
>-|TRBJ1-5|TRBV10-3|-
TGTGCCATGGGAGGTGAGGGGCTAAGCGGGACCCAGCATTTT
CAMGGEGLSGTQHF
>-|TRBJ1-2|TRBV14|-
TGTGCCAGCAGCCCCGGGGTTAGGGGCGGCTACACCTTC
CASSPGVRGGYTF
>few|TRBJ2-1|TRBV11-3|-
TGTGCCAGCAGGCCCGGTGGCAATGAGCAGTTCTTC
CASRPGGNEQFF
>few|TRBJ2-5|TRBV4-2|-
TGTGCCAGCAGCCAAGATACAGGGCGAGAGACCCAGTACTTC
CASSQDTGRETQYF
>-|TRBJ2-1|TRBV5-6|-
TGTGCCAGCAGCTTGGTGCCGGGTAGCGCATCCTACAATGAGCAGTTCTTC
CASSLVPGSASYNEQFF
>few|TRBJ2-2|TRBV20-1|TRBD2
TGCAGTGCTAGGACTAGCGGGGGGGCCGATGGGGAGCTGTTTTTT
CSARTSGGADGELFF
>-|TRBJ1-4|TRBV7-8|-
TGTGCCAGCAGCTCAAAGTCGGGTTTTGCAACTAATGAAAAACTGTTTTTT
CASSSKSGFATNEKLFF
>-|TRBJ2-1|TRBV3-1|-
TGTGCCAGCAGCCCATCACGGGACTCCTACAATGAGCAGTTCTTC
CASSPSRDSYNEQFF
>few|TRBJ2-5|TRBV9|-
TGTGCCAGCAGCGTCCAGACCGGGGACACAGGAGAGACCCAGTACTTC
CASSVQTGDTGETQYF
>-|TRBJ2-5|TRBV5-4|TRBD2
TGTGCCAGCAGCGTGACTAGCGGGGAGACCCAGTACTTC
CASSVTSGETQYF
>-|TRBJ2-7|TRBV2|TRBD1
TGTGCCAGCAGTGAGGGGGGGACAGGGGACTACGAGCAGTACTTC
CASSEGGTGDYEQYF
>-|TRBJ2-1|TRBV3-1|-
TGTGCCAGCAGCCGCGGGGATAGCTCCTACAATGAGCAGTTCTTC
CASSRGDSSYNEQFF
>-|TRBJ2-3|TRBV12-3/TRBV12-4|TRBD1
TGTGCCAGCAGTCCAGGGGACAGGGTCACAGATACGCAGTATTTT
CASSPGDRVTDTQYF
>-|TRBJ2-7|TRBV6-2/TRBV6-3|-
TGTGCCAGCAGTTACAAAGGATCCTACGAGCAGTACTTC
CASSYKGSYEQYF
>many|TRBJ1-2|TRBV29-1|-
TGCAGCGTCGTTGACGGATTCTATGGCTACACCTTC
CSVVDGFYGYTF
>-|TRBJ1-2|TRBV5-1|-
TGCGCCAGCAGCTTGGACGCGAGCACGGGCACTTATAACTATGGCTACACCTTC
CASSLDASTGTYNYGYTF
>-|TRBJ2-7|TRBV19|-
TGTGCCAGTAGTATATCTCCTCCCGGGGCCTACGAGCAGTACTTC
CASSISPPGAYEQYF